This T cell receptor (beta chain) was documented in a study of blood T cell repertoires in COVID-19. In the study overall: Sample material is recorded as cDNA or gDNA derived from T cells, B-cell-depleted T cells, or PBMCs.

V lost 2 bases and J 6 bases, leaving 11 bases between the germline ends. The CDR3 is 14 residues long. Germline CDR1 reads MNHEY; CDR2 reads SVGAGI. In the study's own analysis: Nucleated cell number was recorded as an estimate derived from reference gene primer amplification. The assay was immunoSEQ multiplex PCR, and TCRdb's table has in-frame clones only and misses some. V and J calls and clone size are those listed in that table; D and trimming were worked out from the DNA. The sample lists 200,000 to 250,000 clones; 86% were seen once. Sequenced material: peripheral blood. This sequence joins TRBV6-5 and TRBJ1-5, with a possible D match to TRBD1 (5 bases). The receptor was isolated from a woman in her fifties or sixties with acute or convalescent COVID-19. The CDR3 region has the DNA TGTGCCAGCAGTTACATCGGGCAGGGTCAGCCCCAGCATTTT. As protein: CASSYIGQGQPQHF.